One sample yielded the 20 T cell receptor beta chains listed below, sequenced in a study of blood T cell repertoires in COVID-19. The assay was immunoSEQ multiplex PCR, and TCRdb's table has in-frame clones only and misses some. The table includes around 120,000 clones, 65% to 90% detected once. The sequenced material came from peripheral blood. These receptors all come from an elderly man with acute or convalescent COVID-19.

This clone was seen a single time. The chain couples TRBV15 to TRBJ2-1; 15 nucleotides agree with TRBD2. Germline CDR1 LNHNV, CDR2 YYDKDF (reference sequence). The V gene end was trimmed by 3 bases and the J gene end by 7 bases; junction bases not matched to a gene: 4. The CDR3 is made up of 16 amino acids. The CDR3 reads CATSSRGTSGRNEQFF. CDR3 nucleotide sequence: TGTGCCACCAGCAGCCGTGGGACTAGCGGGAGGAATGAGCAGTTCTTC. The full variable domain, rest sourced from reference TRBV15 and TRBJ2-1, is DAMVIQNPRYQVTQFGKPVTLSCSQTLNHNVMYWYQQKSSQAPKLLFHYYDKDFNNEADTPDNFQSRRPNTSFCFLDIRSPGLGDTAMYLCATSSRGTSGRNEQFFGPGTRLTVL.

V is TRBV2 and J is TRBJ2-7; TRBD1 is a possible D gene (6 bases). The ends were cut back, 6 bases at V and 3 bases at J, with 12 bases in the middle. Germline CDR1 and CDR2: SNHLY and FYNNEI. This CDR3 comprises 13 residues. This CDR3 is CASRWTELYEQYF. The CDR3 bases are TGTGCCAGCAGATGGACAGAGCTCTACGAGCAGTACTTC.

This rearrangement joins TRBV5-1 to TRBJ1-3; possible D gene TRBD1, 6 bases. The CDR3 runs to 18 residues. Between the trimmed V and J ends, which lost 1 base and 0 bases, there was a span of 17 bases. Per germline, CDR1 SGHRS and CDR2 YFSETQ. The CDR3 DNA sequence: TGCGCCAGCAGCTTGAAGACAGGCGATAGACCCTCTGGAAACACCATATATTTT. This sequence encodes CASSLKTGDRPSGNTIYF.

This clone was observed once. The chain combines TRBV19 with TRBJ2-3, with D uncertain. Trimming pared 6 bases from V and 2 bases from J, leaving 12 bases between. Per germline, CDR1 LNHDA and CDR2 SQIVND (reference sequence). The CDR3 runs to 14 residues. Here the CDR3 reads CASSPRQITDTQYF. The CDR3 DNA sequence: TGTGCCAGTAGCCCCCGACAAATCACAGATACGCAGTATTTT.

For this clone: The same CDR3 can be traced to other DNA sequences in this sample. This chain joins TRBV5-1 and TRBJ2-2, with D perhaps matching TRBD1 (5 bases). The V and J ends lost 1 base and 6 bases respectively, with 7 bases between them. Germline CDR1 SGHRS, CDR2 YFSETQ. The length of the CDR3 is 13 residues. CDR3 nucleotide sequence: TGCGCCAGCAGCTTGCAGGGTTCCGGGGAGCTGTTTTTT. It yields the protein CASSLQGSGELFF.

This chain connects TRBV3-1 (or the pseudogene TRBV3-2) to TRBJ2-1; D is possibly TRBD2 (5 bases). Between the trimmed V and J ends, which lost 1 base and 7 bases, there was a span of 5 bases. The CDR3 is 12 residues long. The germline gives CDR1 LGHDT, CDR2 YNNKEL (reference sequence). CDR3 amino acids: CASSQVANEQFF. CDR3 coding DNA: TGTGCCAGCAGCCAAGTAGCGAATGAGCAGTTCTTC.

V is TRBV18 and J is TRBJ1-5; 7 nucleotides agree with TRBD1. CDR1 is KGHSH, CDR2 LQKENI, per germline. V was clipped by 3 bases and J by 3 bases; unmatched bases: 5. CDR3 size: 15 residues. CDR3 nucleotides: TGTGCCAGCTCACCGCAACAGGGGCCCAATCAGCCCCAGCATTTT. Its translation: CASSPQQGPNQPQHF.

J is TRBJ2-4 and V is TRBV9; 13 nucleotides line up with TRBD2. CDR1 is SGDLS, CDR2 YYNGEE, per germline. The trim removed 4 bases at V and 5 bases at J, leaving 6 bases unmatched. The CDR3 is 16 residues long. CDR3 residues: CASSPSTSGRQNIQYF. The CDR3 DNA is TGTGCCAGCAGCCCATCGACTAGCGGGAGGCAAAACATTCAGTACTTC.

This clone has a single count. V gene TRBV7-2 combines with J gene TRBJ2-6; TRBD1 matches at 10 bases. From germline, CDR1 is SGHTA and CDR2 FQGNSA. The ends lost 6 bases at V and 0 bases at J; junction bases unmatched: 5. The CDR3 spans 17 residues. The CDR3 nucleotides read TGTGCCAGCAGAACGAGGACAGGGGGCTCTGGGGCCAACGTCCTGACTTTC. Protein sequence: CASRTRTGGSGANVLTF. Full variable domain (outside the CDR3, taken from reference TRBV7-2 and TRBJ2-6): GAGVSQSPSNKVTEKGKDVELRCDPISGHTALYWYRQSLGQGLEFLIYFQGNSAPDKSGLPSDRFSAERTGGSVSTLTIQRTQQEDSAVYLCASRTRTGGSGANVLTFGAGSRLTVL.

The rearrangement links TRBV4-2 to TRBJ1-5; TRBD1 matches at 8 bases. The germline CDR1 and CDR2 sequences are LGHNA and YNFKEQ. V was clipped by 4 bases and J by 6 bases; unmatched bases: 5. The length of the CDR3 is 14 residues. The CDR3 reads CASSRGQGGQPQHF. The DNA for the CDR3 is TGTGCCAGCAGCCGAGGACAGGGTGGTCAGCCCCAGCATTTT.

The genes are TRBV11-1 and TRBJ2-7; D not resolved. CDR1 and CDR2 (germline): SGHAT, FQDESV (reference sequence). The CDR3 spans 14 residues. Between the trimmed V and J ends, which lost 2 bases and 3 bases, there was a span of 11 bases. This chain's CDR3 is CASSLSQARYEQYF. The CDR3, as DNA: TGTGCCAGCAGCTTAAGTCAGGCTCGCTACGAGCAGTACTTC.

V gene TRBV3-1 (or the pseudogene TRBV3-2) combines with J gene TRBJ1-6; the D is unclear. The V end was cut by 6 bases, the J end by 8 bases, with 14 bases between. This CDR3 region has 14 residues. CDR1 is LGHDT, CDR2 YNNKEL, per germline (reference sequence). DNA for the CDR3: TGTGCCAGCAGGGCAGCGGCAGGCTATTCACCCCTCCACTTT. Amino acid sequence: CASRAAAGYSPLHF.

V usage is TRBV7-2 and J usage is TRBJ1-5, with D possibly being TRBD1 (5 bases). The CDR3 runs 13 residues. Germline V lookup: CDR1 SGHTA, CDR2 FQGNSA. The V end was cut by 8 bases, the J end by 7 bases, with 15 bases between. The CDR3 region has the DNA TGTGCCAGCCAGGGCCGCAGAATGCAGCCCCAGCATTTT. It codes for CASQGRRMQPQHF.

There are many counts of this clone. The genes are TRBV5-6 and TRBJ2-1, with TRBD1 as a possible D gene (7 bases). The CDR3 contains 13 residues. Germline CDR1 reads SGHDT; CDR2 reads YYEEEE. V dropped 2 bases and J dropped 15 bases, with 18 bases sitting between them. DNA of the CDR3: TGTGCCAGCAGCTTAGGAGGGGGCAAAAAGGGGTTCTTC. It encodes CASSLGGGKKGFF. Full variable domain (outside the CDR3, taken from reference TRBV5-6 and TRBJ2-1): DAGVTQSPTHLIKTRGQQVTLRCSPKSGHDTVSWYQQALGQGPQFIFQYYEEEERQRGNFPDRFSGHQFPNYSSELNVNALLLGDSALYLCASSLGGGKKGFFGPGTRLTVL.

This clone was picked up one time. V and J are TRBV6-5 and TRBJ1-5, with D possibly being TRBD1 (5 bases). Trimming left V 8 bases short and J 7 bases short, with 9 bases between. Germline V lookup: CDR1 MNHEY, CDR2 SVGAGI. This CDR3 is built from 11 residues. The CDR3 protein is CASAREQPQHF. DNA for the CDR3: TGTGCCAGCGCCAGGGAACAGCCCCAGCATTTT.

The rearrangement joins TRBV7-3 to TRBJ2-5; 8 bases align to TRBD2. This CDR3 is 14 amino acids long. Per the germline V gene, CDR1 is SGHTA and CDR2 is FQGTGA. The junction had 7 bases not matched to a gene; V was cut back by 5 bases and J by 5 bases. The DNA of the CDR3 is TGTGCCAGCAGCCCGGCGGGGGGCTGGGAGACCCAGTACTTC. Translation: CASSPAGGWETQYF. The variable domain in full, completed from reference TRBV7-3 and TRBJ2-5, reads GAGVSQTPSNKVTEKGKYVELRCDPISGHTALYWYRQSLGQGPEFLIYFQGTGAADDSGLPNDRFFAVRPEGSVSTLKIQRTERGDSAVYLCASSPAGGWETQYFGPGTRLLVL.

The chain joins TRBV2 to TRBJ1-5, with D maybe TRBD1 (6 bases). There are 14 residues in the CDR3. V was pared by 5 bases and J by 3 bases, with 11 bases between. The V gene's germline CDR1 is SNHLY and CDR2 FYNNEI. This CDR3 reads CASSYTGYNQPQHF. DNA of the CDR3: TGTGCCAGCAGTTACACAGGGTACAATCAGCCCCAGCATTTT.

The chain carries TRBV11-3 and TRBJ2-1; 10 positions match TRBD1. The trim removed 5 bases at V and 5 bases at J, leaving 6 bases unmatched. The CDR3 sequence is 15 residues long. The V gene's germline CDR1 is SGHNT and CDR2 YENEEA. The CDR3 nucleotides read TGTGCCAGCAGCCCGATGGGGACAGGGGACAATGAGCAGTTCTTC. It translates to CASSPMGTGDNEQFF.

V and J are TRBV19 and TRBJ1-1; a weak D match, TRBD1 (5 bases). CDR3 length equals 15 residues. The germline V gene has CDR1 LNHDA and CDR2 SQIVND (reference sequence). V lost 2 bases and J lost 0, with 10 bases in between. CDR3 region: CASSIIGQMNTEAFF. The CDR3 DNA reads TGTGCCAGTAGTATAATTGGACAAATGAACACTGAAGCTTTCTTT.

This chain joins TRBV5-1 and TRBJ1-6; D gene uncertain. Germline loops: CDR1 SGHRS, CDR2 YFSETQ. The CDR3 length is 16 residues. V gave up 4 bases and J gave up 6 bases, with 17 bases separating them. The CDR3 loop is CASSRDGDPSNSPLHF. CDR3 DNA: TGCGCCAGCAGCCGAGATGGAGACCCTAGTAATTCACCCCTCCACTTT. The entire variable domain, with the rest obtained from reference TRBV5-1 and TRBJ1-6, is as follows: KAGVTQTPRYLIKTRGQQVTLSCSPISGHRSVSWYQQTPGQGLQFLFEYFSETQRNKGNFPGRFSGRQFSNSRSEMNVSTLELGDSALYLCASSRDGDPSNSPLHFGNGTRLTVT.